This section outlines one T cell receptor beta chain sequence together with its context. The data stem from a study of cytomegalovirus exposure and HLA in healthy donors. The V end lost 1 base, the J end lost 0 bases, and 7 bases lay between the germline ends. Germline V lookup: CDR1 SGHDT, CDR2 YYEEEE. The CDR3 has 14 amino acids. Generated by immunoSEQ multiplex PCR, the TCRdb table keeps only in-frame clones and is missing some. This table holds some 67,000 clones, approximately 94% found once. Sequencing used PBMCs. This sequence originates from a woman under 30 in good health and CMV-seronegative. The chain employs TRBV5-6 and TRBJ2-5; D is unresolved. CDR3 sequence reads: CASSLFTDQETQYF. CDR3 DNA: TGTGCCAGCAGCTTGTTTACAGACCAAGAGACCCAGTACTTC.